These 22 T cell receptor beta chains were all obtained from the same sample, sequenced in a study of blood T cell repertoires in COVID-19. Measured with immunoSEQ multiplex PCR; TCRdb has only the in-frame clones, and not every one. The profile covers about 120,000 clones, with about 91% appearing a single time and 0.88% taken by the ten largest. Sequenced material: peripheral blood. The receptors shown here come from a woman between 45 and 65 years old with active or convalescent COVID-19.

This sequence joins TRBV5-8 and TRBJ1-2, with 11 nucleotides matching TRBD1. The V gene end was trimmed by 4 bases and the J gene end by 2 bases; junction bases not matched to a gene: 10. The germline V gene has CDR1 SGHTS and CDR2 YDEGEE. The CDR3 is made up of 17 amino acids. CDR3 in amino acids: CASSTRAGQGANYGYTF. CDR3 in DNA: TGTGCCAGCAGCACCCGGGCAGGACAGGGGGCCAACTATGGCTACACCTTC.

V is TRBV7-9 and J is TRBJ1-5; D not certain. From germline, CDR1 is SEHNR and CDR2 FQNEAQ (reference sequence). V was pared by 4 bases and J by 6 bases, with 16 bases between. CDR3 length: 15 amino acids. The CDR3 DNA follows: TGTGCCAGCAGCTCCCAATCGGGGATAGGTCAGCCCCAGCATTTT. Residues: CASSSQSGIGQPQHF.

This rearrangement joins TRBV28 to TRBJ1-1; 7 bases fit TRBD1. Trimming cost V 6 bases and J 2 bases; bases outside gene matches: 6. The CDR3 length is 14 residues. The V gene's germline CDR1 is MDHEN and CDR2 SYDVKM. CDR3 DNA sequence: TGTGCCAGCAGGGAGGGACAGTTAAACACTGAAGCTTTCTTT. As protein: CASREGQLNTEAFF.

The chain employs TRBV7-3 and TRBJ2-1; D possibly corresponds to TRBD2 (5 bases). The CDR3 runs to 17 residues. V lost 0 bases to trimming and J lost 12 bases, with 24 bases between them. Germline CDR1 SGHTA, CDR2 FQGTGA. CDR3 in amino acids: CASSLTFREPSARVQFF. In nucleotides, the CDR3 is TGTGCCAGCAGCTTAACGTTTCGAGAACCTTCTGCGCGGGTGCAGTTCTTC.

The V gene is TRBV10-3, the J gene TRBJ1-1; D uncertain. The CDR3 runs 13 residues. Looked up from germline, CDR1 is ENHRY and CDR2 is SYGVKD. The V and J ends lost 3 bases and 1 base respectively, with 6 bases between them. The DNA for the CDR3 is TGTGCCATCAGTGACGAGGGGAACACTGAAGCTTTCTTT. Translating gives CAISDEGNTEAFF.

CDR3 DNA: TGTGCCAGCAGCTTAGCGTGGCAGGATCCCTCCCAGCATTTT. Encoded protein: CASSLAWQDPSQHF. V usage is TRBV7-8 and J usage is TRBJ1-5; D unclear. The CDR3 has 14 residues. Between the trimmed V and J ends, which lost 0 bases and 11 bases, there was a span of 14 bases. Germline values: CDR1 SGHVS, CDR2 FQNEAQ.

This clone was found a few times. V usage is TRBV4-2 and J usage is TRBJ2-1; D is ambiguous. The germline V gene has CDR1 LGHNA and CDR2 YNFKEQ. The CDR3 sequence is 17 residues long. Trimming removed 5 bases from V and 2 bases from J, with 19 bases in between. This CDR3 is CASSSPGSLEPYNEQFF. CDR3 sequence (DNA): TGTGCCAGCAGCTCCCCCGGGTCGCTAGAGCCCTACAATGAGCAGTTCTTC.

The chain combines TRBV2 with TRBJ1-5; D call uncertain. This CDR3 region has 13 residues. Germline CDR1 and CDR2: SNHLY and FYNNEI. V was pared by 3 bases and J by 1 base, with 4 bases between. The CDR3 nucleotides read TGTGCCAGCAGTGAGGAGAGCAATCAGCCCCAGCATTTT. It yields the protein CASSEESNQPQHF.

The chain has TRBV3-1 (or the pseudogene TRBV3-2) and TRBJ2-1, with 13 bases identical to TRBD2. This CDR3 has 16 amino acids. Trimming took 4 bases from V and 8 from J; bases not matched to a gene: 8. The germline CDR1 and CDR2 sequences are LGHDT and YNNKEL (reference sequence). This CDR3 is CASSPTSGRGPDEQFF. In DNA form, the CDR3 reads TGTGCCAGCAGCCCAACTAGCGGGAGGGGGCCGGATGAGCAGTTCTTC.

The V call is TRBV11-3, the J call TRBJ2-2, with 7 bases lining up with TRBD2. Germline values: CDR1 SGHNT, CDR2 YENEEA. The length of the CDR3 is 15 residues. Trimming removed 5 bases from V and 0 bases from J; junction bases left unmatched: 3. The CDR3 DNA follows: TGTGCCAGCAGCCCCAGCGGGACGAACACCGGGGAGCTGTTTTTT. Encoded protein: CASSPSGTNTGELFF.

V usage is TRBV30 and J usage is TRBJ2-7; TRBD2 matches 11 bases. V trimming: 0 bases; J trimming: 6 bases; junction bases outside the gene matches: 7. Germline V gene data show CDR1 as GTSNPN and CDR2 as SVGIG (reference sequence). CDR3 length equals 15 residues. The CDR3 sequence is CAWSVGLAGGSEQYF. As DNA, the CDR3 is TGTGCCTGGAGTGTCGGCCTAGCGGGAGGCTCCGAGCAGTACTTC.

V and J are TRBV30 and TRBJ2-1, with D tentatively TRBD2 (6 bases). V shed 2 bases and J shed 0 bases, with 14 bases lying between them. The germline V gene has CDR1 GTSNPN and CDR2 SVGIG (reference sequence). The CDR3 runs 16 residues. The chain's CDR3 is CAWSRWEASSYNEQFF. CDR3 DNA sequence: TGTGCCTGGAGTCGATGGGAGGCTAGCTCCTACAATGAGCAGTTCTTC.

A few counts support this clone. The V and J genes are TRBV9 and TRBJ1-4; 9 positions agree with TRBD1. Germline V gene sequence: CDR1 SGDLS, CDR2 YYNGEE. V shed 3 bases and J 3 bases; nucleotides not matched to a gene: 6. CDR3 length: 16 amino acids. DNA of the CDR3: TGTGCCAGCAGCGCAGAACAGGGGGCACCTAATGAAAAACTGTTTTTT. It translates to CASSAEQGAPNEKLFF. Drawing the rest from reference TRBV9 and TRBJ1-4, the complete variable domain is DSGVTQTPKHLITATGQRVTLRCSPRSGDLSVYWYQQSLDQGLQFLIQYYNGEERAKGNILERFSAQQFPDLHSELNLSSLELGDSALYFCASSAEQGAPNEKLFFGSGTQLSVL.

V usage is TRBV5-4 and J usage is TRBJ1-1; 9 bases line up with TRBD1. After removal of 5 bases from V and 3 bases from J, the junction contained 5 bases not matched to a gene. Germline-derived CDR1 and CDR2 are SGHNT and YYREEE (reference sequence). The CDR3 is 14 residues long. The CDR3 DNA is TGTGCCAGCAGTCGGACAGGGGACGACACTGAAGCTTTCTTT. This translates into CASSRTGDDTEAFF. Full variable domain (outside the CDR3, taken from reference TRBV5-4 and TRBJ1-1): ETGVTQSPTHLIKTRGQQVTLRCSSQSGHNTVSWYQQALGQGPQFIFQYYREEENGRGNFPPRFSGLQFPNYSSELNVNALELDDSALYLCASSRTGDDTEAFFGQGTRLTVV.

The V and J genes are TRBV6-5 and TRBJ2-3; 8 bases align to TRBD1. Germline CDR1 and CDR2: MNHEY and SVGAGI. V lost 0 bases, J lost 6 bases, and 2 bases stayed unmatched. This CDR3 is built from 14 residues. The CDR3 sequence is CASSYSRGRDTQYF. The CDR3 nucleotides are TGTGCCAGCAGTTACTCCAGGGGGCGCGATACGCAGTATTTT.

The CDR3 loop is CASSVAPGSKFYEQYF. The CDR3 nucleotides are TGTGCCAGCAGCGTGGCCCCCGGGTCTAAGTTCTACGAGCAGTACTTC. The gene calls are TRBV9 and TRBJ2-7; no definite D call. Germline CDR1 SGDLS, CDR2 YYNGEE. V was pared by 2 bases and J by 3 bases, with 18 bases between. There are 16 residues in the CDR3.

This chain uses TRBV11-2 with TRBJ2-7; D may be TRBD1 (6 bases). Trimming removed 8 bases from V and 2 bases from J, with 10 bases in between. Germline lookup yields CDR1 SGHAT and CDR2 FQNNGV. CDR3 length equals 12 residues. CDR3 amino acids: CASSRGTYEQYF. The CDR3 DNA reads as TGTGCCAGCTCCAGGGGAACCTACGAGCAGTACTTC.

The gene calls are TRBV10-3 and TRBJ2-1; 7 bases are a match to TRBD1. The CDR3 is made up of 14 amino acids. Germline-derived CDR1 and CDR2 are ENHRY and SYGVKD. The junction had 10 bases not matched to a gene; V was cut back by 10 bases and J by 4 bases. The CDR3 sequence is CATTPGQRYNEQFF. The CDR3, as DNA: TGTGCCACGACCCCGGGACAGCGGTACAATGAGCAGTTCTTC.

This clone appeared a few times. The V gene is TRBV7-6, the J gene TRBJ2-7, with D unclear. Germline-derived CDR1 and CDR2 are SGHVS and FNYEAQ. Trimming took off 5 bases at V and 5 bases at J, with 10 bases between the two ends. The CDR3 has 12 residues. CDR3 sequence reads: CASSPPTDEQYF. Written as DNA, the CDR3 is TGTGCCAGCAGCCCTCCCACGGACGAGCAGTACTTC.

This rearrangement joins TRBV27 to TRBJ1-1, with no clear D. The CDR3 is 14 amino acids. With 7 bases removed from V and 9 bases from J, the gap between germline ends came to 21 bases. Germline CDR1 is MNHEY and CDR2 is SMNVEV (reference sequence). In nucleotides, the CDR3 is TGTGCCAGCACCCTAACTACCGAGGGAGGGAAAGCTTTCTTT. Protein sequence: CASTLTTEGGKAFF.

The chain links TRBV28 to TRBJ2-3, with 7 bases matching TRBD2. Looked up from germline, CDR1 is MDHEN and CDR2 is SYDVKM. V shed 2 bases and J 2 bases; nucleotides not matched to a gene: 7. The CDR3 loop spans 16 amino acids. This CDR3 is CASSLSGSGTTDTQYF. The CDR3 coding sequence is TGTGCCAGCAGTTTAAGTGGAAGCGGGACCACAGATACGCAGTATTTT.

This clone appeared a single time. This sequence joins TRBV10-2 and TRBJ2-3, with a tentative D call TRBD2 (5 bases). The CDR3 is 15 residues long. V was pared by 3 bases and J by 6 bases, with 16 bases between. CDR1 is WSHSY and CDR2 is SAAADI in the germline V gene. The DNA for the CDR3 is TGCGCCAGCAGTGAAAATCATGACTATTCGGATACGCAGTATTTT. Its protein is CASSENHDYSDTQYF.